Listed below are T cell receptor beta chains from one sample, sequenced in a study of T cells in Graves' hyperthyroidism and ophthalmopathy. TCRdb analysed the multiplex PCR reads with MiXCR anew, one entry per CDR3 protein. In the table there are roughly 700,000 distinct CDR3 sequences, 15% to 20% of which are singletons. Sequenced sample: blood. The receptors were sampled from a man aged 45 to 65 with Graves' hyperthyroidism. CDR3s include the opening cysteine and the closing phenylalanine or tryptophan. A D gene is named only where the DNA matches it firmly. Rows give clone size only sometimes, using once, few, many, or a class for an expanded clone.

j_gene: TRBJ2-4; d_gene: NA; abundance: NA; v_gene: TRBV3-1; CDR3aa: CASSQDRVGRPFAKNIQYF; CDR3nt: TGTGCCAGCAGCCAAGATCGGGTTGGAAGGCCTTTCGCCAAAAACATTCAGTACTTC
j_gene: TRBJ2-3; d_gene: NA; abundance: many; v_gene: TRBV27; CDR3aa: CASSVEYGGNTQYF; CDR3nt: TGTGCCAGCAGTGTCGAATACGGGGGAAATACGCAGTATTTT
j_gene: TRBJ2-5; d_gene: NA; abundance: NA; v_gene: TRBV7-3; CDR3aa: CASSLGAGFITETQYF; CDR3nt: TGTGCCAGCAGCTTGGGCGCGGGTTTTATTACGGAGACCCAGTACTTC
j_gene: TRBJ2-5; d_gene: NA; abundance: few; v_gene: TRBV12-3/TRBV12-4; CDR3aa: CASGWKTQYF; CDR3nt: TGTGCCAGCGGCTGGAAGACCCAGTACTTC
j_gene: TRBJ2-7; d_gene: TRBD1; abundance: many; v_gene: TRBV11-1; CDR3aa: CASSGTGVPYEQYF; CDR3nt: TGTGCCAGCAGCGGGACAGGGGTTCCTTACGAGCAGTACTTC
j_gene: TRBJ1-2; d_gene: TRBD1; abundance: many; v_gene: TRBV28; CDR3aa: CASSTRRLKGAFYGYTF; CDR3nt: TGTGCCAGCAGCACCCGGCGACTAAAGGGGGCCTTCTATGGCTACACCTTC
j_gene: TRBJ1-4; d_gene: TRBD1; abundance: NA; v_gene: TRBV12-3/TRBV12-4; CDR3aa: CASSPTGQANEKLFF; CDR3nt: TGTGCCAGCAGCCCAACCGGACAGGCGAATGAAAAACTGTTTTTT
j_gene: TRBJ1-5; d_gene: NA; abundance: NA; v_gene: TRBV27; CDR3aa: CASSSGVVGQPQHF; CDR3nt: TGTGCCAGCAGTTCAGGGGTAGTAGGTCAGCCCCAGCATTTT
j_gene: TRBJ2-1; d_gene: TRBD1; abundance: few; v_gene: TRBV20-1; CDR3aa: CSATRTGGPNEQFF; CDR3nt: TGCAGTGCTACCAGGACAGGGGGGCCGAATGAGCAGTTCTTC
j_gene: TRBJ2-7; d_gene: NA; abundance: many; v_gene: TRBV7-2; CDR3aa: CASSLVAWGRYEQYF; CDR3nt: TGTGCCAGCAGCTTAGTGGCCTGGGGAAGGTACGAGCAGTACTTC
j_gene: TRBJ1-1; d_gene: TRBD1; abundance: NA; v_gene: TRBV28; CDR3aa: CASSETGYNTEAFF; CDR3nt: TGTGCCAGCAGTGAGACAGGGTACAACACTGAAGCTTTCTTT
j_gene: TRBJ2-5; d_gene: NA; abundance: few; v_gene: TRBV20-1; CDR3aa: CSAVRPPETQYF; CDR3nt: TGCAGTGCAGTTCGGCCCCCCGAGACCCAGTACTTC
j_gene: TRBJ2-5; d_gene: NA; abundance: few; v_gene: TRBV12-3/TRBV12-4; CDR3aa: CASSLWEETQYF; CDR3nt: TGTGCCAGCAGTTTGTGGGAGGAGACCCAGTACTTC
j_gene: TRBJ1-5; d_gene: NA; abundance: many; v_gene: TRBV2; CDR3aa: CASSTSPPNQPQHF; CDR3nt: TGTGCCAGCAGTACTTCCCCCCCCAATCAGCCCCAGCATTTT
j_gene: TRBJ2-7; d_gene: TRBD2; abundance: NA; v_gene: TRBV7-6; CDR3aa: CASSLGGELAGVFYEQYF; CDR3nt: TGTGCCAGCAGCTTAGGTGGGGAACTAGCGGGAGTTTTCTACGAGCAGTACTTC
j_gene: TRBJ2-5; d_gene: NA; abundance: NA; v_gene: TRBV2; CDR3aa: CASSEGLVGAQYF; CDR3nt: TGTGCCAGCAGTGAAGGTTTAGTTGGGGCCCAGTACTTC
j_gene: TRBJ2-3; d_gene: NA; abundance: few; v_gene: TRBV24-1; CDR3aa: CATSAVGTTDTQYF; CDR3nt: TGTGCCACCAGTGCGGTCGGGACCACAGATACGCAGTATTTT